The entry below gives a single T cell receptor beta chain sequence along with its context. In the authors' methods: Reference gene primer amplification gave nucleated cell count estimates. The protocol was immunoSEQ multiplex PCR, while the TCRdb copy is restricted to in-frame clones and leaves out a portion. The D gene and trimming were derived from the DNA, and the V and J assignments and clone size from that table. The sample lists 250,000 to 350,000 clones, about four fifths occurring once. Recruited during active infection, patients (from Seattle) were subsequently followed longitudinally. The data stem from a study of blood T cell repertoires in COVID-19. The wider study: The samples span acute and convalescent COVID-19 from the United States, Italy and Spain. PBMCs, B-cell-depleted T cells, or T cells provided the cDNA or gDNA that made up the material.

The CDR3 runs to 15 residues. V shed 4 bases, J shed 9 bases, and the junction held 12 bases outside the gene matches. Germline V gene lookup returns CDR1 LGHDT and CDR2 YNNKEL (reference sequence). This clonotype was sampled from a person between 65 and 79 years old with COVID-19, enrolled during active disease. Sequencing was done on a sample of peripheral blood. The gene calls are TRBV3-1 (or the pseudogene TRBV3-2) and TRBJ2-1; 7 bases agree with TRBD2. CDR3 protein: CASSPSLATEGEQFF. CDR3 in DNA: TGTGCCAGCAGCCCTTCACTAGCGACGGAGGGTGAGCAGTTCTTC.